The sequence of this T cell receptor beta chain was determined in a study of human T cells and chemical hapten exposure. Trimming removed 5 bases at V and 4 bases at J, with 14 bases between. Germline-derived CDR1 and CDR2 are MGHDK and SYGVNS. This CDR3 spans 14 amino acids. TCRdb re-called the RACE reads through MiXCR, storing one row per CDR3 protein. The top ten hold 1.6% of the sample, which has nearly 110,000 distinct CDR3 sequences, 12% seen once. There are a few counts of this clonotype. Indicated time point: pre-sensitization, week 0. Noted treatment: therapeutic diphenylcyclopropenone sensitization with weekly scalp DPC.

The receptor was isolated from a woman aged 45 to 65 with alopecia areata. Some clones in this sample may be carry-over from other donors' samples. Sample: whole blood, taken in connection with sensitization to the hapten diphenylcyclopropenone (DPC). The genes are TRBV25-1 and TRBJ1-2; no firm D call. The CDR3 loop is CASSSATVIYGYTF. The DNA of the CDR3 is TGTGCCAGCAGTTCCGCGACGGTTATCTATGGCTACACCTTC.